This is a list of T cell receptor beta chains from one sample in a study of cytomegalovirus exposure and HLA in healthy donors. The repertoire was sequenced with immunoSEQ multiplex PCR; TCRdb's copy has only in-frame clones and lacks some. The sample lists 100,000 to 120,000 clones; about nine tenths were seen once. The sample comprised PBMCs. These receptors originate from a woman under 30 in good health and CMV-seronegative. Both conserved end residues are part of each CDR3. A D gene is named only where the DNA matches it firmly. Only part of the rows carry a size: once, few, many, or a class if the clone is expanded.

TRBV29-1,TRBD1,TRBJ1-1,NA,CSVDRTGTNTEAFF,TGCAGCGTTGACAGGACAGGGACGAACACTGAAGCTTTCTTT
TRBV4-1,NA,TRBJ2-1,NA,CASSFFSGPYNEQFF,TGCGCCAGCAGCTTCTTTAGCGGACCCTACAATGAGCAGTTCTTC
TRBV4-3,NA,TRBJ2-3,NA,CASSQALGSQAPSTDTQYF,TGCGCCAGCAGCCAAGCACTGGGTAGCCAAGCGCCGAGCACAGATACGCAGTATTTT
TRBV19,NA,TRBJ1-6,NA,CASRKAGYNSPLHF,TGTGCCAGTAGAAAAGCCGGCTATAATTCACCCCTCCACTTT
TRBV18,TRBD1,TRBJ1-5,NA,CASSRDRGRAGQPQHF,TGTGCCAGCTCCCGGGACAGGGGGCGGGCGGGTCAGCCCCAGCATTTT
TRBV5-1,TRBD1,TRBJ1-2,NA,CASSAGQGAGGYTF,TGCGCCAGCAGCGCAGGACAGGGTGCAGGGGGCTACACCTTC
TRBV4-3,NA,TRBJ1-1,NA,CASSQESFGDKNTEAFF,TGCGCCAGCAGCCAAGAAAGCTTCGGGGACAAGAACACTGAAGCTTTCTTT
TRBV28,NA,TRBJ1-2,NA,CASSLGHRGYTF,TGTGCCAGCAGTCTCGGACATCGGGGCTACACCTTC
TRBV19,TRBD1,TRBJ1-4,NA,CASSRTGLNEKLFF,TGTGCCAGTAGTCGGACAGGGCTTAATGAAAAACTGTTTTTT
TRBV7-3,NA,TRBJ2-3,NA,CASSSQGPPLDTQYF,TGTGCCAGCAGCTCACAGGGCCCTCCTTTGGATACGCAGTATTTT
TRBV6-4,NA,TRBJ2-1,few,CASSDPQGGSLEQFF,TGTGCCAGCAGTGACCCACAGGGCGGGAGCCTAGAGCAGTTCTTC
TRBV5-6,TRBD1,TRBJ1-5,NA,CASSLGQGTRQPQHF,TGTGCCAGCAGCTTGGGACAGGGAACACGTCAGCCCCAGCATTTT
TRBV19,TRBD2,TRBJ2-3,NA,CASSKKWTSGTDTQYF,TGTGCCAGTAGTAAGAAATGGACTAGCGGCACAGATACGCAGTATTTT
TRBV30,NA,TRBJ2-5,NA,CAWSGGLQETQYF,TGTGCCTGGAGTGGAGGTTTACAAGAGACCCAGTACTTC
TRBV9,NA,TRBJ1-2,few,CASSVGAGYGYTF,TGTGCCAGCAGCGTAGGTGCGGGGTATGGCTACACCTTC
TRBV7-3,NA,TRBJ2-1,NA,CASSLGANEQFF,TGTGCCAGCAGCTTGGGGGCCAATGAGCAGTTCTTC
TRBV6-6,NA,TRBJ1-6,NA,CASKQRRGASHSPLHF,TGTGCCAGCAAGCAGAGACGGGGGGCATCCCATTCACCCCTCCACTTT
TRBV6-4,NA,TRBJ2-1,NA,CASSDSRGPNNEQFF,TGTGCCAGCAGTGACTCTAGGGGCCCCAACAATGAGCAGTTCTTC
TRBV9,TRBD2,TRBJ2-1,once,CASSVEGRGDLNEQFF,TGTGCCAGCAGCGTAGAGGGGCGGGGGGACCTCAATGAGCAGTTCTTC
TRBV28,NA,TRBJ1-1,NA,CASSRLAGAKAFF,TGTGCCAGCAGCCGTTTGGCAGGGGCGAAAGCTTTCTTT
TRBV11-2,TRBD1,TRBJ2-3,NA,CASSLGQGNTDTQYF,TGTGCCAGCAGCTTAGGACAGGGCAACACAGATACGCAGTATTTT
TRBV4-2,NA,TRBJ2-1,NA,CASSQDRNNEQFF,TGTGCCAGCAGCCAAGACAGAAACAATGAGCAGTTCTTC
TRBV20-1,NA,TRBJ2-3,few,CSASLTDTQYF,TGCAGTGCTTCCCTAACAGATACGCAGTATTTT
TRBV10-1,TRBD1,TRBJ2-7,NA,CASPEVSDRFSYEQYF,TGCGCCAGCCCCGAGGTATCGGACAGGTTCTCCTACGAGCAGTACTTC
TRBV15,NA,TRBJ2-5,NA,CATSRTGQETQYF,TGTGCCACCAGCAGGACGGGCCAAGAGACCCAGTACTTC
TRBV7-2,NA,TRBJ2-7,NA,CASSLERTDYEQYF,TGTGCCAGCAGCTTAGAGAGGACAGATTACGAGCAGTACTTC
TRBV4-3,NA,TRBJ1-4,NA,CASRGQESGRGPSTNEKLFF,TGCGCCAGCAGGGGTCAAGAGTCGGGCAGGGGCCCTTCAACTAATGAAAAACTGTTTTTT
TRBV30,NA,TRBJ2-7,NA,CAWSEHPYEQYF,TGTGCCTGGAGTGAGCATCCGTACGAGCAGTACTTC
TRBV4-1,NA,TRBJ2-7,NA,CASSPNRGQTYEQYF,TGCGCCAGCAGCCCCAATCGAGGACAGACATACGAGCAGTACTTC
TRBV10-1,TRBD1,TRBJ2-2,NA,CASSGPTGQGSRNTGELFF,TGCGCCAGCAGTGGCCCAACGGGACAGGGGTCACGTAACACCGGGGAGCTGTTTTTT
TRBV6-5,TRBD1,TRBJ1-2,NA,CASRLGTGPGYTF,TGTGCCAGCAGACTTGGGACAGGGCCTGGCTACACCTTC
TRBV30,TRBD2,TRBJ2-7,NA,CAWSSGSYEQYF,TGTGCCTGGAGTAGCGGGAGCTACGAGCAGTACTTC
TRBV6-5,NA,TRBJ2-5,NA,CASSWTPDRTQYF,TGTGCCAGCAGCTGGACACCTGATCGGACCCAGTACTTC
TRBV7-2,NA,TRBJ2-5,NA,CASREGGEETQYF,TGTGCCAGCAGGGAAGGGGGGGAAGAGACCCAGTACTTC